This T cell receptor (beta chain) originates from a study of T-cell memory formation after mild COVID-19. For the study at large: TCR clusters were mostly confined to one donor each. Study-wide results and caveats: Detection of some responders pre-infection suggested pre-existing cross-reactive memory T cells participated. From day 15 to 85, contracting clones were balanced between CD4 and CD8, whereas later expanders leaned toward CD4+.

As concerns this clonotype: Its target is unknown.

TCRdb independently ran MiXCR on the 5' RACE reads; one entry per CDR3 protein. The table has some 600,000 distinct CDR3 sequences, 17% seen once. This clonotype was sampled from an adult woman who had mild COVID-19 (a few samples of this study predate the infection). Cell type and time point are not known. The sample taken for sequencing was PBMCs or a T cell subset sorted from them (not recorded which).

In DNA form, the CDR3 reads TGCGCCAGCAGCCGGCTTCAGGGCAACGAGCAGTACTTC. The encoded protein is CASSRLQGNEQYF. The J gene is TRBJ2-7, the V gene TRBV5-1, with D possibly matching TRBD1 (5 bases). V lost 4 bases to trimming and J lost 5 bases, with 13 bases between them. Germline CDR1 and CDR2: SGHRS and YFSETQ. CDR3 length: 13 amino acids.